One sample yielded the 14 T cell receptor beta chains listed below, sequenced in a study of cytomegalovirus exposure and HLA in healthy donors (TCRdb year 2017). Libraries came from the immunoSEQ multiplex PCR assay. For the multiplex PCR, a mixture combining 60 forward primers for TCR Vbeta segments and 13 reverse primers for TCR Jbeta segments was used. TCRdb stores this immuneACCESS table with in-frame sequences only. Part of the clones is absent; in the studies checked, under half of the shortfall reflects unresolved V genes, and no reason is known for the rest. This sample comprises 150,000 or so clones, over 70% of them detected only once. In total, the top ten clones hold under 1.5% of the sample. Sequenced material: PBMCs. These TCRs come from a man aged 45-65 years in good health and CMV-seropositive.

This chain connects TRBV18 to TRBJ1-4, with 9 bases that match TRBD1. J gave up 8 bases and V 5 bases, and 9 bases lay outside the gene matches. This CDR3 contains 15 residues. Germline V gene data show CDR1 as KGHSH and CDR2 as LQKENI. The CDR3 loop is CASSTNRDRAEKLFF. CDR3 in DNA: TGTGCCAGCTCAACAAACCGGGACAGGGCCGAAAAACTGTTTTTT.

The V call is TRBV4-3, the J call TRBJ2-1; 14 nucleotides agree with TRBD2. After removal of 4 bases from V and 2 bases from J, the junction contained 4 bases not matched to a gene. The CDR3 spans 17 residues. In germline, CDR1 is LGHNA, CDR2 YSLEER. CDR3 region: CASSPGLAGGTYNEQFF. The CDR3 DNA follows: TGCGCCAGCAGCCCCGGACTAGCGGGAGGAACCTACAATGAGCAGTTCTTC.

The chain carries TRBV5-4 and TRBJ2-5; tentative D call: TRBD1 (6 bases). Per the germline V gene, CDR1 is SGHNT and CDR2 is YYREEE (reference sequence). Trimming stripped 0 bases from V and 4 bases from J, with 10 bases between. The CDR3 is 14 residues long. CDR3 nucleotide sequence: TGTGCCAGCAGCTTGGCGAGGGGGACAGAGACCCAGTACTTC. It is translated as CASSLARGTETQYF.

The CDR3 nucleotides are TGTGCCGGCCGGAGGGGACAGCAAGAGACCCAGTACTTC. Amino acids: CAGRRGQQETQYF. V is TRBV6-6 and J is TRBJ2-5; perhaps TRBD1 as D (7 bases). Germline CDR1 and CDR2: MNHNY and SVGAGI (reference sequence). There are 13 residues in the CDR3. Trimming shortened V by 11 bases and J by 2 bases, and 15 bases separated the two germline ends.

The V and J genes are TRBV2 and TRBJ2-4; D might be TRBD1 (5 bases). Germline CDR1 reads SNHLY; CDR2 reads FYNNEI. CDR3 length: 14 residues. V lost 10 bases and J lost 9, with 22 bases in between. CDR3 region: CATVNQGGNVIQYF. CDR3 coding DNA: TGTGCCACGGTCAACCAGGGCGGAAATGTCATTCAGTACTTC.

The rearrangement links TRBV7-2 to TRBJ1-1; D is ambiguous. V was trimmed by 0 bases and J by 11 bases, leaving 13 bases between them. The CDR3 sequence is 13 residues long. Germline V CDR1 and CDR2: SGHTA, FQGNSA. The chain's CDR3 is CASSLARGDRAFF. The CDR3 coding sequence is TGTGCCAGCAGCTTAGCGAGAGGTGATAGGGCTTTCTTT.

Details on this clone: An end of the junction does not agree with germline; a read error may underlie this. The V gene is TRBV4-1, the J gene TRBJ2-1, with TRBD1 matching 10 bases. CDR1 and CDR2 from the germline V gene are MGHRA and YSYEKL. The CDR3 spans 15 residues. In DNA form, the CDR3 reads TGCGCCAGCAACCAACCGGGACAGGGGATTAATGAGCAGTTCTTC. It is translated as CASNQPGQGINEQFF.

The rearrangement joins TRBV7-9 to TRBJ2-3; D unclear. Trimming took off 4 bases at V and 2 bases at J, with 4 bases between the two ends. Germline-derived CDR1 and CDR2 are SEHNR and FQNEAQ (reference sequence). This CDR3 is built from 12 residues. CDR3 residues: CASSSFTDTQYF. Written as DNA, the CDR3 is TGTGCCAGCAGCTCCTTCACAGATACGCAGTATTTT.

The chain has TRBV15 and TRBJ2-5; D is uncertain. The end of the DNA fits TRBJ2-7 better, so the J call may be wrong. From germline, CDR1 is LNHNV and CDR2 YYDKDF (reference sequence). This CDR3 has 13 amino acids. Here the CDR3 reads CATGQRLSYEQYF. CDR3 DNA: TGTGCCACCGGTCAGCGACTGTCCTACGAGCAGTACTTC.

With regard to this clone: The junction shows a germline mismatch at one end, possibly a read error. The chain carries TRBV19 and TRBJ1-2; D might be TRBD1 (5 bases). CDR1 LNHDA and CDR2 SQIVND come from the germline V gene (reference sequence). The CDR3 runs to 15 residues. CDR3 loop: CASNIYSGFNYGYTF. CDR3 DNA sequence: TGTGCCAGTAATATATATTCAGGGTTCAACTATGGCTACACCTTC.

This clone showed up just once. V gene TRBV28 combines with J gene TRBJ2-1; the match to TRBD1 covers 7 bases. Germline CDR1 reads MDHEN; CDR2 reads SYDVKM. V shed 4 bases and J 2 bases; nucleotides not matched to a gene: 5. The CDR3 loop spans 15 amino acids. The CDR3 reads CASSWLTGPYNEQFF. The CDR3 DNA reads TGTGCCAGCAGTTGGTTGACAGGGCCCTACAATGAGCAGTTCTTC.

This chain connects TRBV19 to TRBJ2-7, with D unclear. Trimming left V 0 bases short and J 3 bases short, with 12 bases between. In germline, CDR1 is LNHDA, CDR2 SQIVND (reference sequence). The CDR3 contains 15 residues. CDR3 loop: CASSIDSRSSYEQYF. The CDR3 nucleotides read TGTGCCAGTAGTATAGATTCCAGGTCGAGCTACGAGCAGTACTTC.

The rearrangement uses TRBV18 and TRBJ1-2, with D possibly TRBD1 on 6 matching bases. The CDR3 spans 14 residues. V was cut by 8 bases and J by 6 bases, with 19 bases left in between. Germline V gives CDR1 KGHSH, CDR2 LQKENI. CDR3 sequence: CASPQTGLGNGYTF. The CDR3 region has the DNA TGTGCCAGCCCCCAAACAGGGCTGGGTAATGGCTACACCTTC.

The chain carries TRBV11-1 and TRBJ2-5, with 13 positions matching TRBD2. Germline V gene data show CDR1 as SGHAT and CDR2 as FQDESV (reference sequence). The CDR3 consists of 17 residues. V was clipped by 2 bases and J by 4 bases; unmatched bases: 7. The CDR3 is CASSLPEGLAGRETQYF. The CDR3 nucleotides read TGTGCCAGCAGCTTACCAGAGGGACTAGCGGGGCGAGAGACCCAGTACTTC. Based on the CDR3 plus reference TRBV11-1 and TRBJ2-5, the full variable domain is EAEVAQSPRYKITEKSQAVAFWCDPISGHATLYWYRQILGQGPELLVQFQDESVVDDSQLPKDRFSAERLKGVDSTLKIQPAELGDSAMYLCASSLPEGLAGRETQYFGPGTRLLVL.